The 14 T cell receptor beta chains listed next were all sequenced from one sample in a study of cytomegalovirus exposure and HLA in healthy donors. Amplification used 60 Vbeta primers and 13 Jbeta primers. Data came from immunoSEQ multiplex PCR; TCRdb stores just in-frame clones and leaves some out. The data contain more than 90,000 clones, about 75% of them singletons. Sequencing used PBMCs. The source is a man aged 35 to 55 in good health and CMV-seropositive.

The chain carries TRBV19 and TRBJ2-7; 10 bases are a match to TRBD1. Germline CDR1 and CDR2: LNHDA and SQIVND (reference sequence). V was pared by 6 bases and J by 0 bases, with 5 bases of the junction left unmatched. The CDR3 contains 15 residues. The CDR3: CASRRGQGNSYEQYF. The CDR3 DNA follows: TGTGCCAGTAGAAGGGGACAGGGGAACTCCTACGAGCAGTACTTC.

The V gene is TRBV28, the J gene TRBJ2-3, with a tentative D call TRBD2 (5 bases). The germline V and J ends were trimmed by 5 bases and 0 bases, with 15 bases remaining between them. This CDR3 comprises 16 residues. CDR1 and CDR2 (germline): MDHEN, SYDVKM. The CDR3 is CASSQPLGGSTDTQYF. CDR3 coding DNA: TGTGCCAGCAGTCAACCTCTGGGCGGGAGCACAGATACGCAGTATTTT.

This chain joins TRBV10-3 and TRBJ2-5, with 9 bases identical to TRBD1. The CDR3 covers 12 residues. Germline V gives CDR1 ENHRY, CDR2 SYGVKD. The J segment lost 11 bases and the V segment lost 8 bases, leaving 9 bases of the junction unmatched. The CDR3: CAIATGGREQYF. The CDR3 nucleotides are TGTGCCATCGCCACAGGGGGCAGGGAGCAGTACTTC.

The chain couples TRBV7-8 to TRBJ2-6; tentatively, D is TRBD1 (6 bases). Trimming removed 5 bases from V and 4 bases from J, with 21 bases in between. Per germline, CDR1 SGHVS and CDR2 FQNEAQ. This CDR3 spans 18 amino acids. The CDR3 nucleotides are TGTGCCAGCAGCCCTCAACAGGGTCAGGTTGAGGGGGCCAACGTCCTGACTTTC. Protein product: CASSPQQGQVEGANVLTF.

This chain links TRBV10-1 with TRBJ2-3, with 12 bases aligning to TRBD1. The germline V gene has CDR1 WNHNN and CDR2 SYGVQD (reference sequence). This CDR3 has 14 residues. V lost 8 bases, J lost 6 bases, and 6 bases stayed unmatched. The CDR3 is CASGGTGGVDTQYF. CDR3 in DNA: TGCGCCAGCGGGGGGACAGGGGGCGTTGATACGCAGTATTTT.

V gene TRBV6-5 combines with J gene TRBJ1-2; D unresolved. The germline CDR1 and CDR2 sequences are MNHEY and SVGAGI. The CDR3 spans 12 residues. Trimming shortened V by 8 bases and J by 0 bases, and 7 bases separated the two germline ends. CDR3 region: CASHDTNYGYTF. CDR3 DNA sequence: TGTGCCAGCCACGACACTAACTATGGCTACACCTTC.

The genes are TRBV7-2 and TRBJ2-2; 12 positions agree with TRBD2. In germline, CDR1 is SGHTA, CDR2 FQGNSA. The CDR3 contains 18 residues. With 5 bases clipped from V and 0 bases from J, the junction kept 7 bases outside the gene matches. CDR3: CASSRGLAGFANTGELFF. Here the CDR3 DNA reads TGTGCCAGCAGCAGAGGACTAGCGGGGTTCGCGAACACCGGGGAGCTGTTTTTT.

This clone has more than one count but fewer than ten. The J gene is TRBJ2-7, the V gene TRBV6-6, with D unresolved. The germline gives CDR1 MNHNY, CDR2 SVGAGI (reference sequence). V was cut by 8 bases and J by 2 bases, with 10 bases left in between. The CDR3 is 12 amino acids. Written as DNA, the CDR3 is TGTGCCAGCGCACAGCACCCCTACGAGCAGTACTTC. It encodes CASAQHPYEQYF.

CDR3 sequence reads: CASSPLSGHVMMEQYF. Here the CDR3 DNA reads TGTGCCAGCTCACCACTTTCCGGTCATGTTATGATGGAGCAGTACTTC. The gene calls are TRBV18 and TRBJ2-7; D call uncertain. Trimming removed 1 base at V and 7 bases at J, with 20 bases between. The germline V gene encodes CDR1 KGHSH and CDR2 LQKENI. This CDR3 has 16 residues.

The chain employs TRBV18 and TRBJ1-3, with TRBD1 identical over 11 bases. Per germline, CDR1 KGHSH and CDR2 LQKENI. The junction had 1 base not matched to a gene; V was cut back by 3 bases and J by 0 bases. The CDR3 loop spans 16 amino acids. The CDR3 sequence: CASSPGTGGSGNTIYF. CDR3 DNA sequence: TGTGCCAGCTCACCCGGGACAGGGGGCTCTGGAAACACCATATATTTT.

The V call is TRBV19, the J call TRBJ2-3; weak D call: TRBD1 (5 bases). There are 13 residues in the CDR3. Germline loops: CDR1 LNHDA, CDR2 SQIVND (reference sequence). With 3 bases removed from V and 5 bases from J, the gap between germline ends came to 9 bases. For the CDR3, the DNA is TGTGCCAGTAGTATCCCCAGGGAAGATACGCAGTATTTT. It translates to CASSIPREDTQYF.

This clone was counted only a few times. The rearrangement links TRBV5-6 to TRBJ2-5; TRBD1 matches 8 bases. Trimming removed 3 bases from V and 4 bases from J; junction bases left unmatched: 8. The CDR3 contains 15 residues. CDR1 is SGHDT, CDR2 YYEEEE, per germline. The CDR3 nucleotides read TGTGCCAGCAGCTACTTGGACAGGGAGGCAGAGACCCAGTACTTC. This translates into CASSYLDREAETQYF.

Note on this clone: Additional DNA sequences in this sample encode the identical CDR3. This sequence joins TRBV2 and TRBJ2-1, with 8 bases lining up with TRBD2. Germline V lookup: CDR1 SNHLY, CDR2 FYNNEI. The CDR3 loop spans 14 amino acids. The ends lost 4 bases at V and 9 bases at J; junction bases unmatched: 8. CDR3 sequence reads: CASSGTGGRSEQFF. The DNA for the CDR3 is TGTGCCAGCAGTGGGACGGGGGGGCGCAGTGAGCAGTTCTTC.

The chain is built from TRBV7-8 and TRBJ2-5; no firm D call. This CDR3 region has 11 residues. The V gene's germline CDR1 is SGHVS and CDR2 FQNEAQ. Trimming stripped 3 bases from V and 4 bases from J, with 3 bases between. The CDR3 protein is CASSFVETQYF. CDR3 nucleotides: TGTGCCAGCAGCTTCGTAGAGACCCAGTACTTC.